This T cell receptor beta chain emerged from a study of shared clonotypes between healthy human individuals. About the research overall: The cohort had two women and a few men, ages 18 to 49.

The authors split each subset's genomic DNA evenly across several immunoSEQ plates. Sequenced by immunoSEQ multiplex PCR; TCRdb stores in-frame clones only, minus some. There are around 700,000 clones in the sample; around 73% occur only once, and roughly 2% lies in the top ten. Subsets obtained from CD4+ cells comprised CD45RA+ naive and CD45RA-negative memory cells. The sequence was collected from a woman younger than 45 in good health. Sequences were obtained from memory CD4+ T cells sorted from blood. Subset of the sample: CD45RA-negative fraction.

CDR3 DNA: TGTGCCATCAGTGAAGGGCTAGCGGCCGCCTACGAGCAGTACTTC. It is translated as CAISEGLAAAYEQYF. V is TRBV10-3 and J is TRBJ2-7, with 7 bases lining up with TRBD2. This CDR3 spans 15 amino acids. Germline CDR1 and CDR2: ENHRY and SYGVKD. V lost 3 bases and J lost 2; bases outside the gene matches: 7.